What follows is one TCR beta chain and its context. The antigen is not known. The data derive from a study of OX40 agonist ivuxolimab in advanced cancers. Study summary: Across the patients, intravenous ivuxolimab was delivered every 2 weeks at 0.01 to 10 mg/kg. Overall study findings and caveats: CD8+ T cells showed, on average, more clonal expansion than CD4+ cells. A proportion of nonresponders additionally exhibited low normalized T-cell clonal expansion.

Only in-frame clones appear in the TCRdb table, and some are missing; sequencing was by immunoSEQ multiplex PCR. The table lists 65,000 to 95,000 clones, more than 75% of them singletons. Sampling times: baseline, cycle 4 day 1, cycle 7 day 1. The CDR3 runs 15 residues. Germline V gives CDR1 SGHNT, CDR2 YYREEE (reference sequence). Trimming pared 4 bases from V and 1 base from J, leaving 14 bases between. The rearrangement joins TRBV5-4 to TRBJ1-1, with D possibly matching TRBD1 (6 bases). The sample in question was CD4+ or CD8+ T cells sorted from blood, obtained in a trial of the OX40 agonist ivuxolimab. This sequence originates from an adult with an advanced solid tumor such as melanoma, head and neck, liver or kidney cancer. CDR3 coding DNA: TGTGCCAGCAGCCCGCCCACAGGGTCGAACACTGAAGCTTTCTTT. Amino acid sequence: CASSPPTGSNTEAFF.